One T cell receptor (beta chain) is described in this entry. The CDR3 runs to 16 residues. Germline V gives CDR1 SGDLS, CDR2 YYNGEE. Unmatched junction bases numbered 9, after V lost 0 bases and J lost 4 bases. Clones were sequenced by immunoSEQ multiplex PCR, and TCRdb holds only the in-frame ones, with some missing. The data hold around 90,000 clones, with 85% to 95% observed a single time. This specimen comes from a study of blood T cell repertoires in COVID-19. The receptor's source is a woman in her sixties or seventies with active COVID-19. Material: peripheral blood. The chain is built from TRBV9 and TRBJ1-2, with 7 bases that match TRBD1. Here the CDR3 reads CASSVDQRGQTYGYTF. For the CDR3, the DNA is TGTGCCAGCAGCGTAGACCAAAGGGGACAGACCTATGGCTACACCTTC.